The 4 T cell receptor beta chains reported below all come from one sample, sequenced in a study of cytomegalovirus exposure and HLA in healthy donors. This PCR relied on a set of 60 Vbeta primers and 13 Jbeta primers. The assay was immunoSEQ multiplex PCR, and TCRdb's table has in-frame clones only and misses some. In the table there are about 93,000 clones, around 84% of which are singletons. The source material was PBMCs. The receptors derive from a woman between 40 and 55 years old in good health and CMV-seronegative.

J is TRBJ2-7 and V is TRBV4-1; D is perhaps TRBD2 (5 bases). This CDR3 has 15 amino acids. Trimming cost V 4 bases and J 4 bases, with 17 bases left between them. Per germline, CDR1 MGHRA and CDR2 YSYEKL. Here the CDR3 DNA reads TGCGCCAGCAGCCCCATCGGGCTAGCCCAATACGAGCAGTACTTC. Its protein is CASSPIGLAQYEQYF.

This clone was seen more than once but under ten times. V usage is TRBV7-8 and J usage is TRBJ1-1; D is unresolved. The CDR3 contains 15 residues. V was pared by 4 bases and J by 0 bases, with 12 bases between. CDR1 and CDR2 (germline): SGHVS, FQNEAQ. The CDR3 DNA reads TGTGCCAGCAGCTCCCTACCGGTTATGAACACTGAAGCTTTCTTT. It specifies CASSSLPVMNTEAFF.

This clone has more than one count but fewer than ten. The J gene is TRBJ2-1, the V gene TRBV5-4, with 10 bases identical to TRBD2. Germline V gene data show CDR1 as SGHNT and CDR2 as YYREEE (reference sequence). This CDR3 region has 17 residues. J was trimmed by 7 bases and V by 0 bases; bases with no gene match: 10. CDR3 in amino acids: CASSLEGASGRRNEQFF. In nucleotides, the CDR3 is TGTGCCAGCAGCTTGGAGGGGGCTAGCGGGAGACGGAATGAGCAGTTCTTC.

The chain links TRBV2 to TRBJ1-3; 7 bases are shared with TRBD1. Germline V gene sequence: CDR1 SNHLY, CDR2 FYNNEI. This CDR3 has 15 residues. J gave up 1 base and V 4 bases, and 4 bases lay outside the gene matches. The DNA for the CDR3 is TGTGCCAGCAGTGGGACAGGACCTTCTGGAAACACCATATATTTT. Protein product: CASSGTGPSGNTIYF.